Reported below is one T cell receptor beta chain. The entry originates in a study of regulatory T cells in long-lasting Graves disease. TCR beta libraries were built with iRepertoire HTBI primers and Arm-PCR of CDR3 regions. One entry per CDR3 protein results from TCRdb running MiXCR on the multiplex PCR reads. The sample lists about 320,000 distinct CDR3 sequences; about 18% were seen once. Germline V gene sequence: CDR1 MNHEY, CDR2 SVGEGT. Germline trimming cut 6 bases from V and 6 bases from J; bases unmatched to any gene: 14. The CDR3 consists of 17 residues. As to time point: newly diagnosed GD, antithyroid drugs for less than 3 months. TCR sequences were obtained from RNA taken from PBMCs.

This TCR came from a female donor with Graves disease. The V gene is TRBV6-2 or TRBV6-3, the J gene TRBJ1-5; 10 bases fit TRBD1. Specimen: peripheral blood mononuclear cells (PBMCs), collected at new diagnosis, from a patient treated with antithyroid drugs. CDR3 DNA: TGTGCCAGCAGATCCCCCGGACGGACAGGGGGAGGTCAGCCCCAGCATTTT. Its protein product is CASRSPGRTGGGQPQHF.